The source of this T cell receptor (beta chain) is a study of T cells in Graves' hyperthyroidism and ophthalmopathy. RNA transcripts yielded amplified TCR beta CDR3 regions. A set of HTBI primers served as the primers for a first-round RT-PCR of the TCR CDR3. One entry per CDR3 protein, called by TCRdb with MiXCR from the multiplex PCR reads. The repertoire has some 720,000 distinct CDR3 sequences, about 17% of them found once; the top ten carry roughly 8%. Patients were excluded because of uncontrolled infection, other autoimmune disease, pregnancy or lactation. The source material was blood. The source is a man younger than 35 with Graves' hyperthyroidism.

The CDR3 protein is CASSPLAGTTDTQYF. CDR3 coding DNA: TGTGCCAGCTCACCTCTAGCGGGGACCACAGATACGCAGTATTTT. The chain carries TRBV18 and TRBJ2-3; 9 bases map to TRBD2. Per the germline V gene, CDR1 is KGHSH and CDR2 is LQKENI. V gave up 3 bases and J gave up 2 bases; unmatched junction bases: 3. The CDR3 length is 15 residues.